This T cell receptor (beta chain) was observed in a study of T-cell memory formation after mild COVID-19. Study-level information: The study found TCR clusters largely donor specific.

Libraries for TCRalpha and TCRbeta carried sample barcodes and unique molecular identifiers via 5'RACE. MiXCR was run by TCRdb on the 5' RACE reads, yielding one entry per CDR3 protein. The repertoire holds around 310,000 distinct CDR3 sequences, about 20% seen once, with around 23% in the top ten. Germline V lookup: CDR1 MNHEY, CDR2 SMNVEV (reference sequence). This CDR3 spans 15 amino acids. Trimming pared 1 base from V and 9 bases from J, leaving 16 bases between. This clonotype has at least ten counts. Its antigen is not known. Study observations and caveats: Researchers report contracting CD4+ clones mostly in CM and EM, with CD8+ clones in EMRA.

V and J are TRBV27 and TRBJ2-1; D gene ambiguous. This receptor was taken from a man between 18 and 29 years old who had mild COVID-19 (a few samples of this study predate the infection). Cell type and time point are not known. The source material was PBMCs or a T cell subset sorted from them (not recorded which). CDR3 nucleotides: TGTGCCAGCAGTTTATTGGCGCCCAAATGGGGTGAGCAGTTCTTC. It is translated as CASSLLAPKWGEQFF.